This T cell receptor (beta chain) was captured by sequencing in a study of blood T cell repertoires in COVID-19 (dated by TCRdb to the early 2020s). Concerning the study at large: The collaborator samples originated in the United States, Italy and Spain and spanned the acute and convalescent phases of COVID-19. Where HLA class I and class II types were available, the types were taken from metadata supplied by the sample provider, not from assay-based typing. The repertoires were made available in a free public database intended to serve as a resource for research on the immune response to SARS-CoV-2. Subjects who had been exposed to COVID-19, were actively infected with it, or had recovered from it provided the deeply sampled blood TCRbeta repertoires that made up the dataset. The material from the prospective study consisted of cDNA or gDNA derived from T cells, B-cell-depleted T cells, or PBMCs. Sample metadata almost always included a de-identified subject ID, COVID-19 status, age in years and sex. The samples were drawn from two sources: the first 160 participants of the ongoing ImmuneRACE study, and fewer than 1,500 subjects contributed by 6 global collaborators. On the study overall, not on this receptor specifically: The amount of clinical and demographic metadata varied by source and participant and was provided uncurated.

Participants in the prospective study were aged roughly 18 to 100 years, lived in 24 United States geographic areas, and enrolled through a virtual design. In the prospective study, participants were assigned to cohorts based on the clinical history participants reported in a screening survey and a study questionnaire. Each participant in the prospective study had whole blood, serum and a nasopharyngeal or oropharyngeal swab collected by mobile phlebotomists. Additional blood draws and questionnaires over an approximately 2-month period could optionally be provided by prospective study participants. Before DNA extraction, blood samples from the prospective study were shipped at room temperature or frozen. CDR1 and CDR2 were assigned from the germline V gene as SGHDT and YYEEEE. The CDR3 spans 15 residues, from the cysteine through the phenylalanine. Solely the CDR3 DNA is kept, with 45 bases framed from the first base. Relative to germline, V is missing 3 bases and J is missing 8 bases, with 5 bases of the junction outside any gene match.

In the case of this clone: Its antigen is unknown. No base quality values were provided; no much bigger clone lies one nucleotide off.

The immunoSEQ Assay, a bias-controlled multiplex PCR, was used to amplify TCRbeta CDR3 regions from genomic DNA. The paper's data handling went like this. The number of nucleated cells in each sample was estimated from the amplification of reference gene primers within the assay. To quantify the absolute abundance of each unique TCRbeta CDR3 rearrangement, sequence reads were collapsed and filtered. For each sample, productive Simpson clonality was calculated by taking the square root of Simpson's diversity index across productive rearrangements. TCRdb stores this immuneACCESS table with in-frame sequences only. Part of the clones is absent; in the studies checked, under half of the shortfall reflects unresolved V genes, and no reason is known for the rest. V and J calls and clone size are those listed in that table; D and trimming were worked out from the DNA. The sample data list 250,000 to 300,000 clones, and around 80% of these were observed just once. The ten top clones hold around 4.1% of the sample.

Sequencing was done on a sample of PBMCs or T cells enriched from blood (not recorded which). This receptor was obtained from a young man with acute COVID-19. The chain uses TRBV5-6 and TRBJ2-4, with 13 bases matching TRBD2. CDR3 reads: CASSWTSGSGHIQYF. The nucleotide sequence is TGTGCCAGCAGCTGGACTAGCGGGAGTGGCCACATTCAGTACTTC.